The 20 T cell receptor beta chains below come from one sample, sequenced in a study of OX40 agonist ivuxolimab in advanced cancers. Profiling relied on immunoSEQ multiplex PCR, and the TCRdb table lists in-frame clones only, not all of them. The sample contains about 53,000 clones, more than 70% of which appear only once. The sequencing here drew on CD4+ or CD8+ T cells sorted from blood, taken in a trial of the OX40 agonist ivuxolimab. These receptors came from an adult with an advanced solid tumor such as melanoma, head and neck, liver or kidney cancer.

The gene calls are TRBV6-1 and TRBJ2-3; D uncertain. Deletions cut 6 bases from V and 2 bases from J, with 6 bases between. The germline V gene encodes CDR1 MNHNS and CDR2 SASEGT. The CDR3 loop spans 12 amino acids. CDR3 nucleotides: TGTGCCAGCAGCTCCGTCACAGATACGCAGTATTTT. Amino acids: CASSSVTDTQYF.

The chain recombines TRBV5-5 with TRBJ1-1, with D possibly being TRBD1 (5 bases). V lost 4 bases and J lost 1, with 11 bases in between. CDR1 and CDR2 (germline): SGHKS, YYEKEE (reference sequence). There are 14 residues in the CDR3. In nucleotides, the CDR3 is TGTGCCAGCAGCACCGACAGCGGGAACACTGAAGCTTTCTTT. It yields the protein CASSTDSGNTEAFF.

This clone showed up just a few times. The chain carries TRBV30 and TRBJ1-5; D remains unclear. Trimming left V 3 bases short and J 7 bases short, with 10 bases between. This CDR3 comprises 12 residues. Germline lookup yields CDR1 GTSNPN and CDR2 SVGIG (reference sequence). CDR3 nucleotides: TGTGCCTGGAGGGTGAGCGGGCAGCCCCAGCATTTT. This encodes CAWRVSGQPQHF. Full variable domain (outside the CDR3, taken from reference TRBV30 and TRBJ1-5): SQTIHQWPATLVQPVGSPLSLECTVEGTSNPNLYWYRQAAGRGLQLLFYSVGIGQISSEVPQNLSASRPQDRQFILSSKKLLLSDSGFYLCAWRVSGQPQHFGDGTRLSIL.

The chain is built from TRBV6-6 and TRBJ2-1, with 11 positions matching TRBD2. Germline trimming cut 5 bases from V and 5 bases from J; bases unmatched to any gene: 5. CDR1 MNHNY and CDR2 SVGAGI come from the germline V gene (reference sequence). CDR3 length equals 15 residues. The CDR3 coding sequence is TGTGCCAGCAGTCCCGGGACTAGCGGCCACAATGAGCAGTTCTTC. This encodes CASSPGTSGHNEQFF.

This chain links TRBV10-2 with TRBJ2-1; 14 bases fit TRBD2. From germline, CDR1 is WSHSY and CDR2 SAAADI. Trimming took 7 bases from V and 9 from J; bases not matched to a gene: 14. This CDR3 contains 17 residues. The CDR3 loop reads CASKTSTGLAGGGEQFF. The DNA of the CDR3 is TGCGCCAGCAAGACCAGTACTGGACTAGCGGGAGGTGGTGAGCAGTTCTTC.

The V and J genes are TRBV18 and TRBJ1-1; D is possibly TRBD1 (6 bases). The CDR3 extends over 17 amino acids. Germline loops: CDR1 KGHSH, CDR2 LQKENI. Trimming shortened V by 4 bases and J by 0 bases, and 18 bases separated the two germline ends. CDR3 loop: CASSLGVGGPMNTEAFF. CDR3 bases: TGTGCCAGCTCACTGGGTGTTGGGGGCCCAATGAACACTGAAGCTTTCTTT. Based on the CDR3 plus reference TRBV18 and TRBJ1-1, the full variable domain is NAGVMQNPRHLVRRRGQEARLRCSPMKGHSHVYWYRQLPEEGLKFMVYLQKENIIDESGMPKERFSAEFPKEGPSILRIQQVVRGDSAAYFCASSLGVGGPMNTEAFFGQGTRLTVV.

The chain couples TRBV13 to TRBJ2-3; 7 nucleotides align to TRBD1. CDR1 and CDR2 from the germline V gene are PRHDT and FYEKMQ (reference sequence). The CDR3 runs to 16 residues. V dropped 4 bases and J dropped 0; count of bases not matched to a gene: 7. CDR3 DNA: TGTGCCAGCAGCTCCTACAGGGACAGTAGCACAGATACGCAGTATTTT. Its translation is CASSSYRDSSTDTQYF.

This rearrangement joins TRBV5-8 to TRBJ2-5; tentative D call: TRBD1 (6 bases). The CDR3 totals 14 residues. V was clipped by 2 bases and J by 2 bases, with 10 bases between them. CDR1 and CDR2 (germline): SGHTS, YDEGEE. The CDR3 sequence: CASSFSRGQETQYF. The CDR3 bases are TGTGCCAGCAGCTTTTCTAGGGGGCAAGAGACCCAGTACTTC.

The rearrangement joins TRBV5-8 to TRBJ1-3; TRBD1 aligns across 10 bases. J lost 2 bases, V lost 3 bases, and 8 bases had no gene match. The V gene's germline CDR1 is SGHTS and CDR2 YDEGEE. CDR3 length: 17 amino acids. In nucleotides, the CDR3 is TGTGCCAGCAGCTGGCAGGGGACAGGGGTTACTGGAAACACCATATATTTT. Its translation is CASSWQGTGVTGNTIYF.

The chain carries TRBV6-5 and TRBJ1-1, with a tentative D call TRBD1 (5 bases). CDR3 length equals 15 residues. V was cut by 3 bases and J by 4 bases, with 15 bases left in between. Germline CDR1 is MNHEY and CDR2 is SVGAGI. CDR3: CASSYVGAVATEAFF. The CDR3 nucleotides are TGTGCCAGCAGTTATGTTGGGGCAGTAGCCACTGAAGCTTTCTTT.

The genes are TRBV7-2 and TRBJ1-2; a possible D gene is TRBD1 (5 bases). V was clipped by 5 bases and J by 4 bases, with 14 bases between them. The CDR3 totals 14 residues. CDR1 is SGHTA, CDR2 FQGNSA, per germline. The CDR3 here is CASSALGVVYGYTF. CDR3 nucleotide sequence: TGTGCCAGCAGCGCCTTGGGGGTCGTCTATGGCTACACCTTC.

CDR3 residues: CASSYSPGQVTYEQYF. CDR3 coding DNA: TGTGCCAGCAGTTACTCCCCAGGACAGGTGACCTACGAGCAGTACTTC. The V call is TRBV6-5, the J call TRBJ2-7; 7 nucleotides align to TRBD1. The V segment lost 0 bases and the J segment 2 bases; nucleotides outside the gene matches: 7. This CDR3 comprises 16 residues. The germline CDR1 and CDR2 sequences are MNHEY and SVGAGI.

CDR3 nucleotide sequence: TGTGCCAGCAGCCTTTCATCGAGGGGGTCTAATCAGCCCCAGCATTTT. It specifies CASSLSSRGSNQPQHF. The chain couples TRBV28 to TRBJ1-5; possible D gene TRBD1, 6 bases. The CDR3 is made up of 16 amino acids. V was cut by 6 bases and J by 4 bases, with 19 bases left in between. Germline V gene data show CDR1 as MDHEN and CDR2 as SYDVKM.

This CDR3 is CAYGRGIQETQYF. CDR3 DNA: TGTGCTTACGGACGTGGAATCCAAGAGACCCAGTACTTC. The rearrangement uses TRBV30 and TRBJ2-5; D gene ambiguous. The germline CDR1 and CDR2 sequences are GTSNPN and SVGIG (reference sequence). This CDR3 comprises 13 residues. Looking up the rest from reference TRBV30 and TRBJ2-5 gives the full variable domain: SQTIHQWPATLVQPVGSPLSLECTVEGTSNPNLYWYRQAAGRGLQLLFYSVGIGQISSEVPQNLSASRPQDRQFILSSKKLLLSDSGFYLCAYGRGIQETQYFGPGTRLLVL.

This rearrangement joins TRBV11-2 to TRBJ2-2, with 14 positions matching TRBD2. J lost 5 bases, V lost 1 base, and 3 bases had no gene match. This CDR3 is built from 17 residues. Germline V gives CDR1 SGHAT, CDR2 FQNNGV. CDR3 protein: CASSLGLAGGETGELFF. In nucleotides, the CDR3 is TGTGCCAGCAGCTTAGGACTAGCGGGAGGGGAAACCGGGGAGCTGTTTTTT.

This chain connects TRBV18 to TRBJ2-2; 10 bases agree with TRBD1. Germline CDR1 reads KGHSH; CDR2 reads LQKENI. Trimming at V came to 5 bases and at J to 4 bases, leaving 7 bases not matched to a gene. The CDR3 length is 16 residues. The CDR3, as DNA: TGTGCCAGCTCAATGAGGGACAGGGGAGTCACCGGGGAGCTGTTTTTT. Its translation: CASSMRDRGVTGELFF.

This clone was picked up one time. The chain links TRBV28 to TRBJ1-6; D is unclear. This CDR3 has 14 amino acids. Trimming pared 4 bases from V and 7 bases from J, leaving 11 bases between. CDR1 is MDHEN and CDR2 is SYDVKM in the germline V gene. CDR3 in amino acids: CASSSGRLNSPLHF. CDR3 coding DNA: TGTGCCAGCAGTTCCGGACGGCTAAATTCACCCCTCCACTTT.

The V gene is TRBV6-5, the J gene TRBJ1-1; 7 bases match TRBD1. The V segment lost 8 bases and the J segment 5 bases; nucleotides outside the gene matches: 14. Germline V gene sequence: CDR1 MNHEY, CDR2 SVGAGI. The length of the CDR3 is 15 residues. CDR3 in amino acids: CASLAWEGAWTEAFF. Written as DNA, the CDR3 is TGTGCCAGCCTCGCATGGGAGGGGGCGTGGACTGAAGCTTTCTTT.

CDR3 residues: CASSESASGYNEQFF. The CDR3 nucleotides are TGCGCCAGCAGTGAGTCCGCTAGCGGGTACAATGAGCAGTTCTTC. V usage is TRBV10-2 and J usage is TRBJ2-1; 8 bases agree with TRBD2. V lost 0 bases, J lost 4 bases, and 2 bases stayed unmatched. CDR1 WSHSY and CDR2 SAAADI come from the germline V gene. The CDR3 extends over 15 amino acids.

V usage is TRBV19 and J usage is TRBJ2-1; 9 bases line up with TRBD1. The J segment lost 5 bases and the V segment lost 6 bases, leaving 5 bases of the junction unmatched. Germline V gene sequence: CDR1 LNHDA, CDR2 SQIVND (reference sequence). The CDR3 contains 14 residues. The CDR3 region is CASSTGTGNNEQFF. CDR3 coding DNA: TGTGCCAGTAGCACCGGGACAGGGAACAATGAGCAGTTCTTC.